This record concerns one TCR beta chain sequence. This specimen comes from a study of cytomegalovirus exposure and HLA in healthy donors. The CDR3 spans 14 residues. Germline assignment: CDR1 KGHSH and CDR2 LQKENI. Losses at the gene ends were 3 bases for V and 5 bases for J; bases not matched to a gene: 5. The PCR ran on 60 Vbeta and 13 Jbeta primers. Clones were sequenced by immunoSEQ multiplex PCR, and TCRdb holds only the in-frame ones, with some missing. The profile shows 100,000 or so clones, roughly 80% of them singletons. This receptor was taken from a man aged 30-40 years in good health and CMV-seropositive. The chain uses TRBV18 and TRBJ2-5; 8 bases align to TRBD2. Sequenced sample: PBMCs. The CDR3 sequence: CASSPTSGGETQYF. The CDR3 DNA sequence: TGTGCCAGCTCACCCACTAGCGGTGGGGAGACCCAGTACTTC.